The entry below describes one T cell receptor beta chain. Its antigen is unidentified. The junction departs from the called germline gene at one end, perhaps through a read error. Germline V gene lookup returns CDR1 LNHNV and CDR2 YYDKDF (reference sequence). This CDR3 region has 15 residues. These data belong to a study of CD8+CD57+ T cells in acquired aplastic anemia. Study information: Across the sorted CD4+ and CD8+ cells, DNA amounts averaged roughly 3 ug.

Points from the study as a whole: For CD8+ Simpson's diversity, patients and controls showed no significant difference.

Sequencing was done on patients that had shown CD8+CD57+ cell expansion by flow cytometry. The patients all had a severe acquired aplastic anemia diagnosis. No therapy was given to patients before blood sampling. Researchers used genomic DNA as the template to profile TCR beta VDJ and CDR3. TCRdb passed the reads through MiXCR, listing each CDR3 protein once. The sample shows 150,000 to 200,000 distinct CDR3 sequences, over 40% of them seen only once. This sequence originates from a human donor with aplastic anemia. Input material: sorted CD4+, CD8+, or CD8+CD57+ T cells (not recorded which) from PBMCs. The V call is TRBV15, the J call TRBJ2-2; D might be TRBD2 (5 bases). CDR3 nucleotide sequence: TGTGCCACCAGCAGAGTAGGGCTAGCAGTTGGGGAGCTGTTGTTT. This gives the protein CATSRVGLAVGELLF.